The clone carrying this T cell receptor (beta chain) was observed at least ten times. Its antigen is undetermined. The data originate from a study of early T cells in non-severe SARS-CoV-2 infection. The CDR3 contains 16 residues. Germline CDR1 SGHRS, CDR2 YFSETQ. V was shortened by 3 bases and J by 3 bases, with 18 bases between the two germline ends. Study-wide results and limits: VDJdb matches were skewed toward anti-spike CD8 T cell responses.

A single record per CDR3 protein comes from TCRdb applying MiXCR to the 5' RACE reads. Seen here are tens of thousands of distinct CDR3 sequences, 4.5% to 5% observed once, and the top ten hold approximately 7.5%. Material for sequencing was whole blood. The TCR sequence derives from an adult who was a healthcare worker with PCR-confirmed SARS-CoV-2 infection or an uninfected control (not recorded which). The chain has TRBV5-1 and TRBJ1-1; weak D call: TRBD1 (6 bases). The CDR3 sequence: CASSSYQGRRDTEAFF. The CDR3 DNA is TGCGCCAGCAGCTCGTATCAGGGGCGTAGGGACACTGAAGCTTTCTTT.